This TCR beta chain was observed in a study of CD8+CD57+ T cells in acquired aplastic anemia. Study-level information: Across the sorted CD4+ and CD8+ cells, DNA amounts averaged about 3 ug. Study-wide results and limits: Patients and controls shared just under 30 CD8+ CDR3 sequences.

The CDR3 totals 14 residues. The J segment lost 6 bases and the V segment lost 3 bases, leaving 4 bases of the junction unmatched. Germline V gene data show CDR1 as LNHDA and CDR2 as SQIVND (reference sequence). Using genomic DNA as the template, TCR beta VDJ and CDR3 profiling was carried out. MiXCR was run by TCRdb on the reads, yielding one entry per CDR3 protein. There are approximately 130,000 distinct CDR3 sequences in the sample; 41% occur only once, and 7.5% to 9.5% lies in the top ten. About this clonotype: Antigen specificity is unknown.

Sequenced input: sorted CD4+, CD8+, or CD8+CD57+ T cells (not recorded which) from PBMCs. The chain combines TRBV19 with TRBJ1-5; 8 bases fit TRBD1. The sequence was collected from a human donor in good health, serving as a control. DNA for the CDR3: TGTGCCAGTAGTATCGACAGGGGAGCTCAGCCCCAGCATTTT. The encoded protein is CASSIDRGAQPQHF.